Below, 27 T cell receptor beta chains from the same sample are listed, as sequenced in a study of cytomegalovirus exposure and HLA in healthy donors. Clones were read by immunoSEQ multiplex PCR, and TCRdb kept only the in-frame ones, dropping some. The sample shows approximately 90,000 clones, 96% of them seen only once. Material: PBMCs. The receptors stem from a man aged 18-30 years in good health and CMV-seronegative.

The gene calls are TRBV27 and TRBJ1-1, with a possible D match to TRBD1 (6 bases). Germline V gene data show CDR1 as MNHEY and CDR2 as SMNVEV (reference sequence). The CDR3 has 13 residues. Between the trimmed V and J ends, which lost 10 bases and 5 bases, there was a span of 17 bases. The CDR3 sequence: CATKQGAGTEAFF. CDR3 bases: TGTGCCACCAAACAGGGAGCGGGGACTGAAGCTTTCTTT.

This chain connects TRBV20-1 to TRBJ2-5; no clear D gene. The germline gives CDR1 DFQATT, CDR2 SNEGSKA (reference sequence). CDR3 size: 11 residues. Trimming took 5 bases from V and 1 from J, leaving 5 bases between them. The CDR3 protein is CSARIQETQYF. The CDR3 coding sequence is TGCAGTGCTCGTATCCAAGAGACCCAGTACTTC.

J is TRBJ1-2 and V is TRBV9, with 8 nucleotides matching TRBD1. The length of the CDR3 is 16 residues. Germline V gene data show CDR1 as SGDLS and CDR2 as YYNGEE. J was trimmed by 8 bases and V by 3 bases; bases with no gene match: 15. CDR3 coding DNA: TGTGCCAGCAGCGCACGGGACAGGCCTCCCCTTCGGGGCTACACCTTC. Protein: CASSARDRPPLRGYTF.

The rearrangement uses TRBV18 and TRBJ2-1; 8 nucleotides agree with TRBD2. The CDR3 is 16 residues long. Germline CDR1 KGHSH, CDR2 LQKENI. J lost 4 bases, V lost 4 bases, and 9 bases had no gene match. The DNA of the CDR3 is TGTGCCAGCTCACGACCCAGCGGCGGGGGGTACAATGAGCAGTTCTTC. Protein: CASSRPSGGGYNEQFF.

The chain joins TRBV7-3 to TRBJ2-2; tentatively, D is TRBD1 (6 bases). CDR1 is SGHTA and CDR2 is FQGTGA in the germline V gene. This CDR3 comprises 14 residues. V was clipped by 5 bases and J by 1 base, with 8 bases between them. CDR3 sequence: CASSPDRNTGELFF. CDR3 in DNA: TGTGCCAGCAGCCCGGACAGGAACACCGGGGAGCTGTTTTTT.

The V call is TRBV19, the J call TRBJ1-2, with a possible D match to TRBD1 (6 bases). Trimming took off 5 bases at V and 0 bases at J, with 16 bases between the two ends. The CDR3 covers 16 residues. The V gene's germline CDR1 is LNHDA and CDR2 SQIVND (reference sequence). CDR3 sequence reads: CASSRPARTANYGYTF. CDR3 coding DNA: TGTGCCAGTAGTCGACCAGCTAGGACAGCTAACTATGGCTACACCTTC.

The J gene is TRBJ2-1, the V gene TRBV28; tentative D call: TRBD2 (5 bases). The CDR3 is 16 residues long. Trimming shortened V by 4 bases and J by 0 bases, and 13 bases separated the two germline ends. Germline CDR1 and CDR2: MDHEN and SYDVKM. The CDR3 coding sequence is TGTGCCAGCAGTTCCCAGCGGTCCCTCTCCTACAATGAGCAGTTCTTC. Its translation: CASSSQRSLSYNEQFF.

The chain has TRBV5-1 and TRBJ2-7; D is possibly TRBD2 (6 bases). V was cut by 1 base and J by 3 bases, with 17 bases left in between. Germline CDR1 reads SGHRS; CDR2 reads YFSETQ. This CDR3 contains 16 residues. CDR3 in amino acids: CASSLLPGGGIYEQYF. DNA of the CDR3: TGCGCCAGCAGCTTGTTGCCCGGGGGAGGTATCTACGAGCAGTACTTC. The full variable domain, completed using reference TRBV5-1 and TRBJ2-7, is KAGVTQTPRYLIKTRGQQVTLSCSPISGHRSVSWYQQTPGQGLQFLFEYFSETQRNKGNFPGRFSGRQFSNSRSEMNVSTLELGDSALYLCASSLLPGGGIYEQYFGPGTRLTVT.

This rearrangement joins TRBV5-4 to TRBJ2-5, with 7 bases that match TRBD2. The CDR3 is made up of 14 amino acids. J lost 4 bases, V lost 0 bases, and 3 bases had no gene match. Germline V lookup: CDR1 SGHNT, CDR2 YYREEE (reference sequence). This CDR3 is CASSLAGGGETQYF. DNA for the CDR3: TGTGCCAGCAGCTTGGCGGGAGGCGGAGAGACCCAGTACTTC.

Only one count was recorded for this clone. The rearrangement joins TRBV28 to TRBJ2-3, with 7 bases aligning to TRBD2. The CDR3 is 13 residues long. Looked up from germline, CDR1 is MDHEN and CDR2 is SYDVKM. V dropped 5 bases and J dropped 1; count of bases not matched to a gene: 0. In nucleotides, the CDR3 is TGTGCCAGCAGTGCGGGGGGCACAGATACGCAGTATTTT. Translation: CASSAGGTDTQYF.

The V gene is TRBV7-3, the J gene TRBJ2-1; D not resolved. CDR1 is SGHTA, CDR2 FQGTGA, per germline. The CDR3 length is 13 residues. V was pared by 0 bases and J by 9 bases, with 9 bases between. The CDR3 sequence: CASSLTPGIEQFF. The CDR3 DNA reads as TGTGCCAGCAGCTTAACTCCAGGAATTGAGCAGTTCTTC. Drawing the rest from reference TRBV7-3 and TRBJ2-1, the complete variable domain is GAGVSQTPSNKVTEKGKYVELRCDPISGHTALYWYRQSLGQGPEFLIYFQGTGAADDSGLPNDRFFAVRPEGSVSTLKIQRTERGDSAVYLCASSLTPGIEQFFGPGTRLTVL.

The chain carries TRBV30 and TRBJ2-2; 8 positions match TRBD1. With V trimmed by 2 bases and J by 6 bases, 8 bases remained unmatched. This CDR3 contains 15 residues. The germline CDR1 and CDR2 sequences are GTSNPN and SVGIG (reference sequence). CDR3 sequence reads: CAWSWLTGASGELFF. The CDR3 DNA is TGTGCCTGGAGTTGGTTGACAGGGGCTTCCGGGGAGCTGTTTTTT. Looking up the rest from reference TRBV30 and TRBJ2-2 gives the full variable domain: SQTIHQWPATLVQPVGSPLSLECTVEGTSNPNLYWYRQAAGRGLQLLFYSVGIGQISSEVPQNLSASRPQDRQFILSSKKLLLSDSGFYLCAWSWLTGASGELFFGEGSRLTVL.

V and J are TRBV6-4 and TRBJ2-1, with D perhaps TRBD2 (6 bases). In germline, CDR1 is MRHNA, CDR2 SNTAGT. The CDR3 is 13 amino acids. V gave up 6 bases and J gave up 6 bases, with 12 bases separating them. The CDR3 bases are TGTGCCAGCAGCTGGGCAGCGGGCAATGAGCAGTTCTTC. The encoded protein is CASSWAAGNEQFF.

The gene calls are TRBV2 and TRBJ2-5; TRBD1 might be the D (7 bases). Per germline, CDR1 SNHLY and CDR2 FYNNEI. Trimming shortened V by 5 bases and J by 4 bases, and 17 bases separated the two germline ends. This CDR3 has 15 amino acids. The CDR3 DNA sequence: TGTGCCAGCAGTCCGACAGGGTCCGGGGGAGAGACCCAGTACTTC. Translation: CASSPTGSGGETQYF.

The chain has TRBV5-4 and TRBJ2-7; D is perhaps TRBD2 (6 bases). The CDR3 runs to 14 residues. V was clipped by 1 base and J by 3 bases, with 11 bases between them. Germline V gene data show CDR1 as SGHNT and CDR2 as YYREEE (reference sequence). DNA of the CDR3: TGTGCCAGCAGCTTGATGGGGGGTAACTACGAGCAGTACTTC. Residues: CASSLMGGNYEQYF.

The rearrangement uses TRBV6-6 and TRBJ1-2, with TRBD1 matching 7 bases. Per germline, CDR1 MNHNY and CDR2 SVGAGI (reference sequence). Trimming removed 6 bases from V and 0 bases from J; junction bases left unmatched: 7. CDR3 size: 15 residues. CDR3 sequence reads: CASSYKQGSNYGYTF. DNA for the CDR3: TGTGCCAGCAGCTATAAACAGGGGTCTAACTATGGCTACACCTTC.

In its sample, this clone was seen once. The CDR3 is CASSPTGNSYNEQFF. In nucleotides, the CDR3 is TGTGCCAGCAGCCCTACAGGGAATTCCTACAATGAGCAGTTCTTC. The chain links TRBV13 to TRBJ2-1; weak D call: TRBD1 (6 bases). Germline V gives CDR1 PRHDT, CDR2 FYEKMQ (reference sequence). The CDR3 has 15 residues. V dropped 5 bases and J dropped 1 base, with 12 bases sitting between them.

The V gene is TRBV14, the J gene TRBJ2-3, with D tentatively TRBD1 (7 bases). CDR1 and CDR2 (germline): SGHDN, FVKESK. CDR3 length equals 16 residues. V was shortened by 4 bases and J by 4 bases, with 18 bases between the two germline ends. The CDR3 DNA reads TGTGCCAGCAGCCGTAAGACAGGGAGGCGCCCAGATACGCAGTATTTT. Translating it yields CASSRKTGRRPDTQYF.

This chain links TRBV12-5 with TRBJ2-5; 9 nucleotides line up with TRBD2. Per germline, CDR1 LGHNT and CDR2 FRNRAP. J was trimmed by 3 bases and V by 8 bases; bases with no gene match: 4. This CDR3 spans 13 amino acids. The CDR3 sequence is CASLASGEETQYF. CDR3 sequence (DNA): TGTGCTAGTTTGGCTAGCGGGGAAGAGACCCAGTACTTC. The variable domain in full, completed from reference TRBV12-5 and TRBJ2-5, reads DARVTQTPRHKVTEMGQEVTMRCQPILGHNTVFWYRQTMMQGLELLAYFRNRAPLDDSGMPKDRFSAEMPDATLATLKIQPSEPRDSAVYFCASLASGEETQYFGPGTRLLVL.

This CDR3 reads CASTSPGLASKDADTQYF. CDR3 DNA sequence: TGCGCCAGCACCTCACCGGGACTAGCCTCAAAGGACGCAGATACGCAGTATTTT. V gene TRBV5-1 combines with J gene TRBJ2-3, with 9 bases aligning to TRBD2. This CDR3 is built from 18 residues. Trimming cost V 6 bases and J 4 bases; bases outside gene matches: 18. Germline V gives CDR1 SGHRS, CDR2 YFSETQ.

This clone was picked up many times. The chain couples TRBV6-4 to TRBJ1-5, with D tentatively TRBD1 (6 bases). This CDR3 is 15 amino acids long. Germline V CDR1 and CDR2: MRHNA, SNTAGT. The V gene lost 0 bases and the J gene lost 2 bases, with 8 bases spanning the gap. CDR3 in amino acids: CASSDSSGGNQPQHF. Here the CDR3 DNA reads TGTGCCAGCAGTGACTCTTCAGGGGGCAATCAGCCCCAGCATTTT.

This clone was seen a single time. This chain links TRBV6-5 with TRBJ2-2, with 9 bases lining up with TRBD2. The CDR3 extends over 15 amino acids. After removal of 5 bases from V and 2 bases from J, the junction contained 3 bases not matched to a gene. The germline V gene has CDR1 MNHEY and CDR2 SVGAGI. The CDR3 DNA sequence: TGTGCCAGCAGTGGACTAGCGTCAAACACCGGGGAGCTGTTTTTT. As protein: CASSGLASNTGELFF.

This rearrangement joins TRBV27 to TRBJ2-1, with a weak D call TRBD1 (5 bases). The V gene lost 3 bases and the J gene lost 8 bases, with 17 bases spanning the gap. Germline V CDR1 and CDR2: MNHEY, SMNVEV (reference sequence). The CDR3 contains 15 residues. CDR3 DNA: TGTGCCAGCAGTTTCCTCAGGGCCGTATTGGATGAGCAGTTCTTC. This codes for CASSFLRAVLDEQFF.

The rearrangement joins TRBV9 to TRBJ2-3; D is unclear. The ends were cut back, 4 bases at V and 6 bases at J, with 12 bases in the middle. CDR3 length equals 13 residues. CDR1 SGDLS and CDR2 YYNGEE come from the germline V gene. The CDR3, as DNA: TGTGCCAGCAGCTTCCCAGCCGGGGATACGCAGTATTTT. Translated: CASSFPAGDTQYF.

This chain joins TRBV18 and TRBJ1-4, with D possibly matching TRBD1 (5 bases). Germline values: CDR1 KGHSH, CDR2 LQKENI. The CDR3 totals 15 residues. The V end was cut by 3 bases, the J end by 7 bases, with 15 bases between. CDR3 DNA: TGTGCCAGCTCACCTCGGCAGGGCGAAGGTGAAAAACTGTTTTTT. As protein: CASSPRQGEGEKLFF.

The chain joins TRBV19 to TRBJ1-5, with a weak D call TRBD1 (5 bases). The CDR3 consists of 13 residues. The germline V gene has CDR1 LNHDA and CDR2 SQIVND (reference sequence). Trimming cost V 8 bases and J 5 bases, with 13 bases left between them. The CDR3 reads CASAAGGDQPQHF. CDR3 DNA: TGTGCCAGTGCCGCGGGGGGAGATCAGCCCCAGCATTTT.

Note on this clone: Other DNA sequences of this sample code for an identical CDR3. The V and J genes are TRBV9 and TRBJ1-2, with unresolved D. CDR3 length: 11 residues. Germline CDR1 SGDLS, CDR2 YYNGEE. V lost 9 bases, J lost 6 bases, and 12 bases lay in between. The CDR3 region is CATSGLDGYTF. The CDR3 DNA sequence: TGTGCCACCTCTGGACTCGATGGCTACACCTTC.